This T cell receptor beta chain comes out of a study of shared clonotypes between healthy human individuals. The genomic DNA of each subset was split evenly across several immunoSEQ plates. Here immunoSEQ multiplex PCR was the method, and the copy in TCRdb shows in-frame clones only, minus some. The sample consists of roughly 1,800,000 clones, around 96% of them appearing once. Per the germline V gene, CDR1 is SGHAT and CDR2 is FQNNGV. V shed 3 bases, J shed 8 bases, and the junction held 8 bases outside the gene matches. The CDR3 spans 15 residues. CD45RO-negative, CCR7-selected cells formed the naive CD8 fraction, which excluded terminally differentiated effector memory CD45RA+ cells.

This sequence joins TRBV11-2 and TRBJ2-1; TRBD2 matches at 9 bases. The TCR was taken from a man younger than 30 in good health. The specimen sequenced was naive CD8+ T cells sorted from blood. The CDR3 sequence: CASSLFSGRRDEQFF. The CDR3 bases are TGTGCCAGCAGCTTGTTTAGCGGGAGACGGGATGAGCAGTTCTTC.